The T cell receptor beta chain under discussion was sequenced for a study of OX40 agonist ivuxolimab in advanced cancers. Germline assignment: CDR1 LGHNA and CDR2 YNFKEQ. There are 14 residues in the CDR3. V lost 0 bases to trimming and J lost 10 bases, with 12 bases between them. Libraries were prepared by immunoSEQ multiplex PCR; TCRdb keeps only in-frame clonotypes and omits some of them. The table records 35,000 to 45,000 clones, around three quarters of them present only once. The sample in question was CD4+ or CD8+ T cells sorted from blood, obtained in a trial of the OX40 agonist ivuxolimab. The sequence was obtained from an adult with an advanced solid tumor such as melanoma, head and neck, liver or kidney cancer. The rearrangement joins TRBV4-2 to TRBJ2-2, with D hard to call. The CDR3 coding sequence is TGTGCCAGCAGCCAAGATTATCACCGTGAGGAGCTGTTTTTT. It encodes CASSQDYHREELFF.